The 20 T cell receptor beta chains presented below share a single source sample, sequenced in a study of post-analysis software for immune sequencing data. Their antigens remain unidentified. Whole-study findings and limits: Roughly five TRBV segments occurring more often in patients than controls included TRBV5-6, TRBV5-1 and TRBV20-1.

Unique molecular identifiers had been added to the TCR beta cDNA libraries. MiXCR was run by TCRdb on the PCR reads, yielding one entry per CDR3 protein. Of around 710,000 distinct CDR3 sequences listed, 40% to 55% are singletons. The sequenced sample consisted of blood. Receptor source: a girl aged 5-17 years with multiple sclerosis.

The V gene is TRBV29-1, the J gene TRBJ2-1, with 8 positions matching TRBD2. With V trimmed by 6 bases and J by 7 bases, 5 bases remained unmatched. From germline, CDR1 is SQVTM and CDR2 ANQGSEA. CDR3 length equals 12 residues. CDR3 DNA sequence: TGCAGCGTGGGGCCGGGGGGGAATGAGCAGTTCTTC. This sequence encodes CSVGPGGNEQFF.

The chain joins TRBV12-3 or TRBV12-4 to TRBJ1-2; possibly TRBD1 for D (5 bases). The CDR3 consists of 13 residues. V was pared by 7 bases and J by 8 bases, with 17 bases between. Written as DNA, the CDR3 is TGTGCCAGCACCTACGGAGAGGGGACGGGCTACACCTTC. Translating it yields CASTYGEGTGYTF.

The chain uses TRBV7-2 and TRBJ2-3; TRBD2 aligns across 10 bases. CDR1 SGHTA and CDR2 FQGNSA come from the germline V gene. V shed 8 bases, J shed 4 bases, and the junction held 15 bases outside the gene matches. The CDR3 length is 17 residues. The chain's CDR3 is CASSLVGLAGVADTQYF. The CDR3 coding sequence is TGTGCCAGCTCATTAGTGGGGCTAGCGGGAGTGGCAGATACGCAGTATTTT.

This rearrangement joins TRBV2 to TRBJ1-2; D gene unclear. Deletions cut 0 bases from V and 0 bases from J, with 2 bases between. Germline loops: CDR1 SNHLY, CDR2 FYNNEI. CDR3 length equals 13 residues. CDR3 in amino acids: CASSEAANYGYTF. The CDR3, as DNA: TGTGCCAGCAGTGAAGCAGCTAACTATGGCTACACCTTC.

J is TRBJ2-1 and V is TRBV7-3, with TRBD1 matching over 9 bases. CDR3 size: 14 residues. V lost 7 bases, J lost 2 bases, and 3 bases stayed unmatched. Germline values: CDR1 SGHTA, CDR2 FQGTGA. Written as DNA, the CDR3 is TGTGCCAGCAACACAGGGGGCCCCTACAATGAGCAGTTCTTC. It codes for CASNTGGPYNEQFF.

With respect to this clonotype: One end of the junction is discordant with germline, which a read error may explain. CDR3 region: CAGSMAALQETQYF. CDR3 DNA: TGTGCCGGTAGTATGGCGGCGCTGCAAGAGACCCAGTACTTC. The chain recombines TRBV19 with TRBJ2-5; D uncertain. Germline loops: CDR1 LNHDA, CDR2 SQIVND (reference sequence). The CDR3 is made up of 14 amino acids.

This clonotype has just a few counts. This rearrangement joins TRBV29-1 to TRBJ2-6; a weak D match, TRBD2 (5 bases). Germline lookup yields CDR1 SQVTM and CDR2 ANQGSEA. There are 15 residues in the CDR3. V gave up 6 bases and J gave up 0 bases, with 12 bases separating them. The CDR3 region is CSVSGTRSGANVLTF. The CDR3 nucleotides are TGCAGCGTGAGCGGCACACGCTCTGGGGCCAACGTCCTGACTTTC.

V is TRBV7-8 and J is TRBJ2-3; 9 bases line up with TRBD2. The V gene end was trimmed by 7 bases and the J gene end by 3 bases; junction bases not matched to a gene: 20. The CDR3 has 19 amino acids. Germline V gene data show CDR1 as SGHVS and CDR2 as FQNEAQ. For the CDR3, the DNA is TGTGCCAGCATTCGTTTCGGGGCGGGAGGGCGAGGAGTAACAGATACGCAGTATTTT. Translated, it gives CASIRFGAGGRGVTDTQYF. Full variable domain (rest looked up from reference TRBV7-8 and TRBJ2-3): GAGVSQSPRYKVAKRGQDVALRCDPISGHVSLFWYQQALGQGPEFLTYFQNEAQLDKSGLPSDRFFAERPEGSVSTLKIQRTQQEDSAVYLCASIRFGAGGRGVTDTQYFGPGTRLTVL.

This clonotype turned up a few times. The chain's CDR3 is CSARRGTHEQYF. DNA for the CDR3: TGCAGCGCCCGACGGGGGACCCACGAGCAGTACTTC. The chain has TRBV29-1 and TRBJ2-7; a possible D gene is TRBD2 (6 bases). V gave up 7 bases and J gave up 5 bases, with 15 bases separating them. CDR1 SQVTM and CDR2 ANQGSEA come from the germline V gene. The CDR3 is 12 amino acids.

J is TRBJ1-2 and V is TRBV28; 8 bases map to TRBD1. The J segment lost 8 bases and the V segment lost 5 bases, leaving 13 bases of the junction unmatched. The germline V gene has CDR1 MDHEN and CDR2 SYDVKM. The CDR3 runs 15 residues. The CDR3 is CASSPPGQALRGYTF. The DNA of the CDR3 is TGTGCCAGCAGTCCTCCGGGACAGGCATTACGCGGCTACACCTTC.

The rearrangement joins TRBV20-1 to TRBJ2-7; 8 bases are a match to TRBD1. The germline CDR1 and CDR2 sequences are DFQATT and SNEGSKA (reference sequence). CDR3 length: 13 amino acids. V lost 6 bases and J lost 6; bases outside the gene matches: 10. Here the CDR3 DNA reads TGCAGTGCCTTCTGGACAGGGTTCGGCGAGCAGTACTTC. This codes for CSAFWTGFGEQYF.

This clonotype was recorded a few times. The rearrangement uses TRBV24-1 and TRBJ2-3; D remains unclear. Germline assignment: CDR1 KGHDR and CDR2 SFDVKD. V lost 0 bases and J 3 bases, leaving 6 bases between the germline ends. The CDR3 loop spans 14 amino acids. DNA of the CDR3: TGTGCCACCAGTGATTTGAAATCGACAGATACGCAGTATTTT. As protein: CATSDLKSTDTQYF.

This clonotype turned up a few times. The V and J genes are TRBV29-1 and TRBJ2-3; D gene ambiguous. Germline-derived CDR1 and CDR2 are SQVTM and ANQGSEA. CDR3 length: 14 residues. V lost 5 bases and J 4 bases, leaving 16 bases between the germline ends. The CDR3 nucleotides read TGCAGCGTTCCCAGCCGAACTGCCGCAGATACGCAGTATTTT. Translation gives CSVPSRTAADTQYF.

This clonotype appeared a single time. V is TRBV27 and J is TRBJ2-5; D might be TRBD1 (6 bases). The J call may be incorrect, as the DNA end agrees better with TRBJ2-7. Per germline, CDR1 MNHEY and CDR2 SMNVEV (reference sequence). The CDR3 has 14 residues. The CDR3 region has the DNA TGTGCCAGCAGTCCATCGTACAGGGTCCACGAGCAGTACTTC. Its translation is CASSPSYRVHEQYF.

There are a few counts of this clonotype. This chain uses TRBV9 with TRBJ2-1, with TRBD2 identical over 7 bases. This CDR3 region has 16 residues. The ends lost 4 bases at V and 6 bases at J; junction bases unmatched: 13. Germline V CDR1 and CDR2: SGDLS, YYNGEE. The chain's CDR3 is CASSTFSGQSLNEQFF. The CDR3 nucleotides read TGTGCCAGCAGCACTTTTAGCGGGCAGAGCCTCAATGAGCAGTTCTTC.

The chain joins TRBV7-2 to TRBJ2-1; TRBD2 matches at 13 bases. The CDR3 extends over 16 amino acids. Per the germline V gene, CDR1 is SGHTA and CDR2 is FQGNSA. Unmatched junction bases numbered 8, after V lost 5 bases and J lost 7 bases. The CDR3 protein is CASSPKLAGGANEQFF. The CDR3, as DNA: TGTGCCAGCAGCCCGAAACTAGCGGGAGGGGCAAATGAGCAGTTCTTC. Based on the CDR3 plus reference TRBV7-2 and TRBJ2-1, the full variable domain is GAGVSQSPSNKVTEKGKDVELRCDPISGHTALYWYRQSLGQGLEFLIYFQGNSAPDKSGLPSDRFSAERTGGSVSTLTIQRTQQEDSAVYLCASSPKLAGGANEQFFGPGTRLTVL.

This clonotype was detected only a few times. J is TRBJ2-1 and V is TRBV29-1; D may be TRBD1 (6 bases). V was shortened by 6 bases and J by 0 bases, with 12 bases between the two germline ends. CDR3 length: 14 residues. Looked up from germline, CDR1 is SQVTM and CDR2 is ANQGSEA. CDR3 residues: CSVSQGFSYNEQFF. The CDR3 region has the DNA TGCAGCGTATCACAGGGATTCTCCTACAATGAGCAGTTCTTC.

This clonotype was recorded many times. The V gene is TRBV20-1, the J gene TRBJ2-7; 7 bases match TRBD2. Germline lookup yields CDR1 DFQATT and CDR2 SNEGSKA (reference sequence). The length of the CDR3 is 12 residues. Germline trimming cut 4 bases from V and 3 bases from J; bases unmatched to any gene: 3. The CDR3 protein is CSATAGDYEQYF. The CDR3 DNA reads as TGCAGTGCTACCGCGGGAGACTACGAGCAGTACTTC.

CDR3 in DNA: TGTGCCAGCAGTGAAGGGGTAGGGGGCTACTATGGCTACACCTTC. This gives the protein CASSEGVGGYYGYTF. The chain has TRBV6-4 and TRBJ1-2, with TRBD1 matching over 7 bases. There are 15 residues in the CDR3. CDR1 and CDR2 from the germline V gene are MRHNA and SNTAGT. The ends lost 3 bases at V and 3 bases at J; junction bases unmatched: 7.

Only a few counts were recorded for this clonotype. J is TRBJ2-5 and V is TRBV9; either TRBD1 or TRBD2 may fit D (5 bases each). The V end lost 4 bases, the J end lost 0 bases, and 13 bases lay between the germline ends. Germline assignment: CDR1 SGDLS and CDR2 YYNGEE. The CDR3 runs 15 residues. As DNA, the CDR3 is TGTGCCAGCAGCCCAGCGGCAGGGTACCAAGAGACCCAGTACTTC. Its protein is CASSPAAGYQETQYF.